The 30 T cell receptor beta chains below all came from one sample that was sequenced in a study of OX40 agonist ivuxolimab in advanced cancers. The assay was immunoSEQ multiplex PCR, and TCRdb's table has in-frame clones only and misses some. The sample includes fewer than 70,000 clones, around 86% of them seen just once. The specimen was CD4+ or CD8+ T cells sorted from blood, collected in a trial of the OX40 agonist ivuxolimab. The receptors come from an adult with an advanced solid tumor such as melanoma, head and neck, liver or kidney cancer.

Only a few counts were recorded for this clone. The V gene is TRBV4-1, the J gene TRBJ2-7; 11 nucleotides match TRBD2. V gave up 0 bases and J gave up 2 bases; unmatched junction bases: 12. The CDR3 runs 19 residues. CDR1 is MGHRA and CDR2 is YSYEKL in the germline V gene. CDR3 residues: CASSQETSKLAGVPYEQYF. The CDR3 DNA reads TGCGCCAGCAGCCAAGAGACTTCTAAACTAGCGGGGGTGCCCTACGAGCAGTACTTC.

This chain uses TRBV29-1 with TRBJ1-2; D unresolved. Germline CDR1 reads SQVTM; CDR2 reads ANQGSEA. This CDR3 is built from 13 residues. The V end was cut by 5 bases, the J end by 5 bases, with 15 bases between. This CDR3 is CSVIRVGNYGYTF. CDR3 DNA: TGCAGCGTTATAAGGGTGGGGAATTATGGCTACACCTTC.

Concerning this clone itself: An end of the junction differs from the germline gene, which may be a read error. V usage is TRBV7-7 and J usage is TRBJ2-5, with 13 positions matching TRBD2. The CDR3 loop spans 14 amino acids. Germline values: CDR1 SSHAT, CDR2 FNYEAQ (reference sequence). CDR3 sequence: CASSLTSGGETQYF. Written as DNA, the CDR3 is TGTGCTAGCAGCTTGACTAGCGGGGGGGAGACCCAGTACTTC. The whole variable domain, filled in from reference TRBV7-7 and TRBJ2-5, reads GAGVSQSPRYKVTKRGQDVTLRCDPISSHATLYWYQQALGQGPEFLTYFNYEAQPDKSGLPSDRFSAERPEGSISTLTIQRTEQRDSAMYRCASSLTSGGETQYFGPGTRLLVL.

V usage is TRBV7-2 and J usage is TRBJ1-3, with no clear D. This CDR3 has 15 residues. Per the germline V gene, CDR1 is SGHTA and CDR2 is FQGNSA. V lost 7 bases and J lost 0, with 13 bases in between. DNA for the CDR3: TGTGCCAGCACCCCCTTCGAGAGCTCTGGAAACACCATATATTTT. This translates into CASTPFESSGNTIYF.

The chain recombines TRBV5-4 with TRBJ2-1; 9 bases are a match to TRBD2. V dropped 4 bases and J dropped 10; count of bases not matched to a gene: 9. CDR3 length: 14 amino acids. The germline CDR1 and CDR2 sequences are SGHNT and YYREEE (reference sequence). Written as DNA, the CDR3 is TGTGCCAGCAGCCTAGGGACTAGCCGGATCGAGCAGTTCTTC. This translates into CASSLGTSRIEQFF.

The rearrangement joins TRBV28 to TRBJ1-2; 7 bases align to TRBD1. The germline gives CDR1 MDHEN, CDR2 SYDVKM. The V segment lost 6 bases and the J segment 7 bases; nucleotides outside the gene matches: 5. The CDR3 extends over 12 amino acids. The CDR3 is CASSPQGGGYTF. Written as DNA, the CDR3 is TGTGCCAGCAGCCCTCAGGGGGGTGGCTACACCTTC.

The gene calls are TRBV5-1 and TRBJ2-6; no definite D call. The germline V gene encodes CDR1 SGHRS and CDR2 YFSETQ. The CDR3 is 14 amino acids. Trimming cost V 4 bases and J 0 bases, with 5 bases left between them. CDR3 residues: CASSPGSGANVLTF. DNA of the CDR3: TGCGCCAGCAGCCCTGGCTCTGGGGCCAACGTCCTGACTTTC.

The chain employs TRBV28 and TRBJ1-3; no definite D call. The CDR3 consists of 15 residues. V lost 4 bases to trimming and J lost 0 bases, with 10 bases between them. The germline V gene encodes CDR1 MDHEN and CDR2 SYDVKM. The CDR3 region has the DNA TGTGCCAGCAGTTCGGACGGCCGCTCTGGAAACACCATATATTTT. It translates to CASSSDGRSGNTIYF. Supplemented by reference TRBV28 and TRBJ1-3, the full variable domain reads DVKVTQSSRYLVKRTGEKVFLECVQDMDHENMFWYRQDPGLGLRLIYFSYDVKMKEKGDIPEGYSVSREKKERFSLILESASTNQTSMYLCASSSDGRSGNTIYFGEGSWLTVV.

The chain has TRBV7-2 and TRBJ1-2; maybe TRBD1 (6 bases). V lost 4 bases to trimming and J lost 11 bases, with 23 bases between them. The CDR3 length is 15 residues. Germline CDR1 and CDR2: SGHTA and FQGNSA. CDR3 sequence: CASSSSIQHGGGYTF. The CDR3 nucleotides are TGTGCCAGCAGCTCATCAATTCAACACGGAGGGGGTTACACCTTC.

By frequency in the sample, this clone is medium-sized. V and J are TRBV4-2 and TRBJ1-1; D possibly corresponds to TRBD1 (6 bases). CDR3 size: 14 residues. The germline V gene encodes CDR1 LGHNA and CDR2 YNFKEQ. Between the trimmed V and J ends, which lost 0 bases and 7 bases, there was a span of 12 bases. The CDR3 DNA is TGTGCCAGCAGCCAAGAGGACAGTCGGAATGAAGCTTTCTTT. Amino acid sequence: CASSQEDSRNEAFF.

This clone came up a few times. V is TRBV30 and J is TRBJ1-1; D is undetermined. This CDR3 spans 13 amino acids. V lost 0 bases to trimming and J lost 5 bases, with 10 bases between them. In germline, CDR1 is GTSNPN, CDR2 SVGIG (reference sequence). The CDR3 coding sequence is TGTGCCTGGAGTGTATCCGGGTGGACTGAAGCTTTCTTT. This encodes CAWSVSGWTEAFF.

The chain joins TRBV18 to TRBJ2-5; weak D call: TRBD1 (7 bases). The DNA end is a closer match to TRBJ2-7, so the J assignment may be wrong. CDR1 and CDR2 (germline): KGHSH, LQKENI. This CDR3 comprises 17 residues. CDR3 loop: CASSSTAAGQYSYEQYF. In nucleotides, the CDR3 is TGTGCCAGCTCATCAACGGCGGCGGGACAGTATTCCTACGAGCAGTACTTC.

The chain is built from TRBV4-1 and TRBJ1-1; no clear D gene. The germline V and J ends were trimmed by 1 base and 0 bases, with 9 bases remaining between them. The CDR3 loop spans 15 amino acids. Germline V gene sequence: CDR1 MGHRA, CDR2 YSYEKL. The CDR3 is CASSQAILMNTEAFF. DNA of the CDR3: TGCGCCAGCAGCCAAGCGATACTCATGAACACTGAAGCTTTCTTT.

In DNA form, the CDR3 reads TGTGCCAGCAGCCGCAGCGGGGAGGGTGAGCAGTTCTTC. Its protein product is CASSRSGEGEQFF. The chain uses TRBV4-2 and TRBJ2-1; 7 bases map to TRBD2. Germline-derived CDR1 and CDR2 are LGHNA and YNFKEQ. The CDR3 has 13 residues. V shed 4 bases, J shed 9 bases, and the junction held 6 bases outside the gene matches.

The chain combines TRBV6-5 with TRBJ1-5; D gene unclear. V lost 5 bases to trimming and J lost 2 bases, with 13 bases between them. The CDR3 spans 15 residues. Germline lookup yields CDR1 MNHEY and CDR2 SVGAGI. DNA of the CDR3: TGTGCCAGCAGTCTTGCATCCAAGGGCAATCAGCCCCAGCATTTT. Translating it yields CASSLASKGNQPQHF.

This sequence joins TRBV6-6 and TRBJ2-2, with D possibly TRBD2 on 7 matching bases. This CDR3 region has 16 residues. Between the trimmed V and J ends, which lost 10 bases and 1 base, there was a span of 19 bases. In germline, CDR1 is MNHNY, CDR2 SVGAGI (reference sequence). The CDR3 region has the DNA TGTGCCACCCTCCAACCGGGGGGCCGGAACACCGGGGAGCTGTTTTTT. This codes for CATLQPGGRNTGELFF.

The V and J genes are TRBV5-1 and TRBJ1-2; D remains ambiguous. Germline CDR1 and CDR2: SGHRS and YFSETQ. The CDR3 runs 14 residues. Deletions cut 1 base from V and 4 bases from J, with 11 bases between. The CDR3 coding sequence is TGCGCCAGCAGCTTGTCTTTAGACCTCTATGGCTACACCTTC. Amino acids: CASSLSLDLYGYTF.

The sample holds a few counts of this clone. V is TRBV7-2 and J is TRBJ1-2, with TRBD1 matching over 7 bases. This CDR3 has 13 residues. V lost 3 bases to trimming and J lost 4 bases; unmatched junction nucleotides: 2. Germline V CDR1 and CDR2: SGHTA, FQGNSA. Here the CDR3 reads CASSFQGGYGYTF. As DNA, the CDR3 is TGTGCCAGCAGCTTTCAGGGGGGCTATGGCTACACCTTC. Based on the CDR3 plus reference TRBV7-2 and TRBJ1-2, the full variable domain is GAGVSQSPSNKVTEKGKDVELRCDPISGHTALYWYRQSLGQGLEFLIYFQGNSAPDKSGLPSDRFSAERTGGSVSTLTIQRTQQEDSAVYLCASSFQGGYGYTFGSGTRLTVV.

The chain is built from TRBV19 and TRBJ1-5; 7 bases line up with TRBD1. Germline V gene data show CDR1 as LNHDA and CDR2 as SQIVND (reference sequence). V trimming: 6 bases; J trimming: 2 bases; junction bases outside the gene matches: 7. The CDR3 runs to 15 residues. CDR3 region: CASRGGGNGNQPQHF. The CDR3 region has the DNA TGTGCCAGTAGAGGAGGGGGCAATGGCAATCAGCCCCAGCATTTT.

CDR3 protein: CASSNGYYGYTF. CDR3 nucleotide sequence: TGTGCCAGCAGTAACGGATACTATGGCTACACCTTC. The V and J genes are TRBV28 and TRBJ1-2; no clear D. The CDR3 consists of 12 residues. Trimming pared 5 bases from V and 3 bases from J, leaving 7 bases between. From germline, CDR1 is MDHEN and CDR2 SYDVKM.

The genes are TRBV27 and TRBJ2-7, with a weak D call TRBD2 (6 bases). CDR1 and CDR2 (germline): MNHEY, SMNVEV (reference sequence). The CDR3 spans 12 residues. V shed 2 bases and J shed 7 bases, with 9 bases lying between them. The CDR3 is CASSLLRGEQYF. CDR3 bases: TGTGCCAGCAGTTTACTCCGGGGGGAGCAGTACTTC.

The rearrangement links TRBV19 to TRBJ2-2; possibly TRBD1 or TRBD2 for D (5 bases each). The CDR3 length is 15 residues. Trimming took off 1 base at V and 3 bases at J, with 9 bases between the two ends. Germline values: CDR1 LNHDA, CDR2 SQIVND (reference sequence). In nucleotides, the CDR3 is TGTGCCAGTAGTATAGGAGGGACGTACACCGGGGAGCTGTTTTTT. Translation gives CASSIGGTYTGELFF.

This clone occurred once. The chain has TRBV6-5 and TRBJ1-1, with 7 nucleotides matching TRBD1. Germline trimming cut 6 bases from V and 7 bases from J; bases unmatched to any gene: 11. This CDR3 is built from 14 residues. Germline V gene sequence: CDR1 MNHEY, CDR2 SVGAGI. CDR3 DNA sequence: TGTGCCAGCAGGACCTGGGACAGCAACTTTGAAGCTTTCTTT. Its protein product is CASRTWDSNFEAFF.

This chain uses TRBV4-2 with TRBJ2-7; tentatively, D is TRBD1 (5 bases). In germline, CDR1 is LGHNA, CDR2 YNFKEQ. V shed 0 bases and J shed 2 bases, with 8 bases lying between them. The CDR3 consists of 14 residues. The CDR3, as DNA: TGTGCCAGCAGCCAAGATTCAGGGCCCTACGAGCAGTACTTC. Its translation is CASSQDSGPYEQYF.

This chain connects TRBV4-1 to TRBJ2-1; maybe TRBD2 (7 bases). Germline V gives CDR1 MGHRA, CDR2 YSYEKL. This CDR3 region has 18 residues. V was pared by 1 base and J by 1 base, with 17 bases between. CDR3 bases: TGCGCCAGCAGCCAAGTAGGCGTGGGGGGGGCTTCCTACAATGAGCAGTTCTTC. It yields the protein CASSQVGVGGASYNEQFF.

J is TRBJ1-5 and V is TRBV7-2; D unresolved. Germline loops: CDR1 SGHTA, CDR2 FQGNSA. This CDR3 is built from 14 residues. Trimming pared 3 bases from V and 2 bases from J, leaving 8 bases between. CDR3 in DNA: TGTGCCAGCAGCTTGCACTTGGGCAATCAGCCCCAGCATTTT. Its protein is CASSLHLGNQPQHF.

The rearrangement uses TRBV6-6 and TRBJ1-1; 8 positions agree with TRBD1. The CDR3 consists of 11 residues. The V gene's germline CDR1 is MNHNY and CDR2 SVGAGI (reference sequence). Trimming removed 8 bases from V and 11 bases from J; junction bases left unmatched: 7. The CDR3 protein is CASLRGRIAFF. The CDR3 DNA reads as TGTGCCAGCCTCAGGGGGCGGATCGCTTTCTTT.

This sequence joins TRBV6-5 and TRBJ2-2; D may be TRBD2 (7 bases). The CDR3 runs 14 residues. CDR1 is MNHEY, CDR2 SVGAGI, per germline. Trimming stripped 7 bases from V and 7 bases from J, with 16 bases between. The CDR3 DNA follows: TGTGCCAGCACCCCGGGGGGCAAAGGCGGGGAGCTGTTTTTT. The encoded protein is CASTPGGKGGELFF.

The V and J genes are TRBV7-9 and TRBJ1-5; D uncertain. Deletions cut 1 base from V and 4 bases from J, with 8 bases between. The CDR3 extends over 14 amino acids. The germline gives CDR1 SEHNR, CDR2 FQNEAQ (reference sequence). The CDR3 DNA reads TGTGCCAGCAGCTTAGACGCAGGTAATCAGCCCCAGCATTTT. Encoded protein: CASSLDAGNQPQHF.

This clone was counted only a few times. This rearrangement joins TRBV2 to TRBJ2-2; 8 bases fit TRBD1. V was pared by 8 bases and J by 4 bases, with 6 bases of the junction left unmatched. The CDR3 is 14 amino acids. CDR1 is SNHLY, CDR2 FYNNEI, per germline. Written as DNA, the CDR3 is TGTGCCAGCCTTCGACAGGGGCCCACCGGGGAGCTGTTTTTT. This gives the protein CASLRQGPTGELFF. Full variable domain (outside the CDR3, taken from reference TRBV2 and TRBJ2-2): EPEVTQTPSHQVTQMGQEVILRCVPISNHLYFYWYRQILGQKVEFLVSFYNNEISEKSEIFDDQFSVERPDGSNFTLKIRSTKLEDSAMYFCASLRQGPTGELFFGEGSRLTVL.